This T cell receptor beta chain originates from a study of CD8+ T cells in alopecia areata. About this clone itself: Its antigen is as yet unknown.

Study-wide results and limits: Normal scalp had lower clonality than lesional scalp, with alopecia totalis/universalis lesions showing this most strongly.

Trimming removed 7 bases at V and 4 bases at J, with 8 bases between. The CDR3 is 12 residues long. Germline CDR1 is SQVTM and CDR2 is ANQGSEA. The sample's treatment: oral pan-JAK inhibitor, 5-10 mg twice daily. Collected material from alopecia areata patients comprised lesional scalp punch biopsies and peripheral blood. RNA extraction was followed by reverse transcription into cDNA, which acted as the sequencing template. Produced via immunoSEQ multiplex PCR; TCRdb's table is partial and in-frame only. The data contain about 210,000 clones, 50% to 75% of them singletons. The rearrangement joins TRBV29-1 to TRBJ2-6; no firm D call. The receptor's source is a human donor with alopecia areata. The sample consisted of CD4+ T cells sorted from blood, taken at week 4, from a patient treated with tofacitinib. The CDR3 DNA is TGCAGCGCAAAGGAAGGGGCCAACGTCCTGACTTTC. It codes for CSAKEGANVLTF.